The next 9 T cell receptor beta chains were all read from a single sample in a study of T cells expressing NK-cell markers. For each CDR3 protein, TCRdb gives one entry from its re-call of the 5' RACE reads, without DNA. Seen in this sample are hundreds of thousands of distinct CDR3 sequences; the ten most common clones hold around 4%. Sequenced sample: blood T cells: a sorted CD56 or NKG2C T cell subset, CD4+ or CD8+ T cells, or bulk PBMC T cells (not recorded which). These receptors all come from a man aged 18 to 29 in good health.

The gene calls are TRBV7-7 and TRBJ2-5; the D gene TCRdb calls, TRBD2, cannot be checked with no DNA. CDR3 length: 14 residues. Germline loops: CDR1 SSHAT, CDR2 FNYEAQ (reference sequence). CDR3 protein: CASSLGVSDETQYF.

The chain couples TRBV29-1 to TRBJ2-1. The CDR3 contains 15 residues. CDR1 and CDR2 from the germline V gene are SQVTM and ANQGSEA. The CDR3 sequence is CSVQLASRSYNEQFF.

The rearrangement links TRBV12-3 or TRBV12-4 to TRBJ2-3. This CDR3 is built from 15 residues. The CDR3 sequence: CASSLVERGTDTQYF.

The V call is TRBV5-1, the J call TRBJ2-5; with no DNA, the TCRdb D assignment of TRBD2 cannot be verified. The CDR3 has 17 amino acids. CDR1 is SGHRS and CDR2 is YFSETQ in the germline V gene. CDR3 loop: CASSLGILLAGEETQYF.

The V call is TRBV7-2, the J call TRBJ2-7; the D gene TCRdb calls, TRBD1, cannot be checked with no DNA. The CDR3 runs to 16 residues. The germline V gene has CDR1 SGHTA and CDR2 FQGNSA. This chain's CDR3 is CASSLWRARGRREQYF.

CDR3 amino acids: CASSFESGSNNEQFF. V is TRBV7-9 and J is TRBJ2-1. The CDR3 has 15 residues. CDR1 and CDR2 from the germline V gene are SEHNR and FQNEAQ (reference sequence).

The V call is TRBV10-3, the J call TRBJ2-1. Per the germline V gene, CDR1 is ENHRY and CDR2 is SYGVKD. This CDR3 comprises 16 residues. The CDR3 spells CAISESWTGLNNEQFF.

V usage is TRBV10-3 and J usage is TRBJ2-1; with no DNA, the TCRdb D assignment of TRBD2 cannot be verified. Germline values: CDR1 ENHRY, CDR2 SYGVKD. The length of the CDR3 is 16 residues. The CDR3 loop is CAIRELSGSPYNEQFF.

V and J are TRBV4-3 and TRBJ2-3; as DNA is missing, the TRBD1 call by TCRdb cannot be tested. Germline CDR1 and CDR2: LGHNA and YSLEER. This CDR3 comprises 13 residues. CDR3 loop: CASSQVDRGEQYF.